This TCR beta chain came from a study of blood T cell repertoires in COVID-19 (dated by TCRdb to about 2020). General notes on the study: Samples covering the acute and convalescent phases of COVID-19 were provided by collaborators in the United States, Italy and Spain. The material from the prospective study consisted of cDNA or gDNA derived from T cells, B-cell-depleted T cells, or PBMCs. Subjects who had been exposed to COVID-19, were actively infected with it, or had recovered from it provided the deeply sampled blood TCRbeta repertoires that made up the dataset. The repertoires were released in a freely available public database intended as a resource for research on the immune response to SARS-CoV-2. The samples were drawn from two sources: the first 160 participants of the ongoing ImmuneRACE study, and 1,200 or so subjects contributed by 6 global collaborators. The sample metadata nearly always contained a de-identified subject ID, COVID-19 status, age in years and sex. Where available, HLA class I and class II types were taken from metadata supplied by the sample provider and were not determined by assay-based typing. Findings and caveats that apply to the study as a whole: How much clinical and demographic metadata was included differed by source and by participant, and the metadata was provided uncurated.

TCRbeta CDR3 regions were amplified from genomic DNA by means of the immunoSEQ Assay, a bias-controlled multiplex PCR. In the authors' own workflow: The number of nucleated cells in each sample was estimated by amplification of reference gene primers within the assay. To quantify the absolute abundance of each unique TCRbeta CDR3 rearrangement, sequence reads were collapsed and filtered. For each sample, productive Simpson clonality was calculated by taking the square root of Simpson's diversity index across productive rearrangements. TCRdb provides this immuneACCESS table in a form limited to in-frame rearrangements. Some clones are lacking; in checked studies, under half of them reflect an unresolved V gene, and why the rest are absent is not known. V and J calls and clone size are given by that table; D and trimming were obtained from the DNA. The sample contains around 140,000 clones, roughly 84% of them found a single time. The top ten constitute 40% to 55% of the sample.

The collaborating institutions used their own protocols to collect whole blood in K2EDTA tubes. Collaborator samples were shipped for TCRbeta analysis as frozen whole blood, isolated PBMCs, or DNA extracted from either sample type. Of note for this clone: The antigen this receptor binds is unknown. Base qualities are missing; no much larger clone stands one base away.

Trimmed from V: 3 bases; trimmed from J: 5 bases; junction bases lacking a gene match: 14. The CDR3 goes from the cysteine to the phenylalanine over 17 residues. Only the CDR3 part of the read is kept: 51 bases, read in frame from the first base. The germline V gene gives CDR1 as KGHSH and CDR2 as LQKENI. Input material: peripheral blood. The receptor was isolated from a human donor in a cohort sampled during active COVID-19. This sequence uses TRBV18 and TRBJ1-1; 8 middle bases align to TRBD1. CDR3 protein: CASSPSGQGRRNTEAFF. The base sequence is TGTGCCAGCTCACCGAGTGGACAGGGTAGAAGAAATACTGAAGCTTTCTTT. With all but the CDR3 taken from the reference TRBV18 and TRBJ1-1 genes, the full variable domain is: NAGVMQNPRHLVRRRGQEARLRCSPMKGHSHVYWYRQLPEEGLKFMVYLQKENIIDESGMPKERFSAEFPKEGPSILRIQQVVRGDSAAYFCASSPSGQGRRNTEAFFGQGTRLTVV.